The 20 T cell receptor beta chains below all came from one sample that was sequenced in a study of blood T cell repertoires in COVID-19. Profiled with immunoSEQ multiplex PCR; TCRdb holds only in-frame clones, not every one. The sample records 30,000 to 40,000 clones, about three quarters being singletons. The specimen was peripheral blood. These TCRs come from a man in his 70s with COVID-19, enrolled during active disease.

The chain combines TRBV7-8 with TRBJ2-1; D is uncertain. The CDR3 spans 15 residues. The V gene lost 1 base and the J gene lost 1 base, with 8 bases spanning the gap. Germline assignment: CDR1 SGHVS and CDR2 FQNEAQ. This CDR3 reads CASSLVYGSYNEQFF. The CDR3 coding sequence is TGTGCCAGCAGCTTAGTCTACGGGTCCTACAATGAGCAGTTCTTC.

The chain links TRBV19 to TRBJ2-3, with D possibly being TRBD2 (7 bases). The CDR3 runs 16 residues. The germline V and J ends were trimmed by 5 bases and 6 bases, with 21 bases remaining between them. Germline CDR1 reads LNHDA; CDR2 reads SQIVND (reference sequence). The CDR3 loop reads CASSHPAWTRGDTQYF. DNA of the CDR3: TGTGCCAGTAGTCATCCCGCCTGGACTAGGGGGGATACGCAGTATTTT.

The rearrangement joins TRBV9 to TRBJ2-7; TRBD1 might be the D (6 bases). The CDR3 totals 14 residues. Germline loops: CDR1 SGDLS, CDR2 YYNGEE. V lost 4 bases and J 3 bases, leaving 14 bases between the germline ends. CDR3 nucleotide sequence: TGTGCCAGCAGCCCACACAGGGAGAACTACGAGCAGTACTTC. Its protein product is CASSPHRENYEQYF.

This clone was seen just once. This chain connects TRBV7-8 to TRBJ2-7; D uncertain. The V end was cut by 6 bases, the J end by 0 bases, with 18 bases between. The CDR3 covers 16 residues. Germline V CDR1 and CDR2: SGHVS, FQNEAQ. The CDR3 DNA reads as TGTGCCAGCAGTCAAGCGATGAGCGCCAGCTCCTACGAGCAGTACTTC. It encodes CASSQAMSASSYEQYF.

The chain combines TRBV18 with TRBJ2-5; D is perhaps TRBD2 (5 bases). Germline V gives CDR1 KGHSH, CDR2 LQKENI. The CDR3 consists of 14 residues. Trimming stripped 3 bases from V and 2 bases from J, with 10 bases between. CDR3 nucleotides: TGTGCCAGCTCACCCCCCCCGGGGCAAGAGACCCAGTACTTC. It translates to CASSPPPGQETQYF.

In DNA form, the CDR3 reads TGTGCCAGCTCACCAGCCGGACAGGGGACAACTGAAGCTTTCTTT. It encodes CASSPAGQGTTEAFF. The chain recombines TRBV18 with TRBJ1-1; 9 nucleotides agree with TRBD1. V gave up 2 bases and J gave up 5 bases; unmatched junction bases: 6. The CDR3 loop spans 15 amino acids. Germline V gives CDR1 KGHSH, CDR2 LQKENI.

The genes are TRBV7-2 and TRBJ2-7; 8 nucleotides line up with TRBD1. This CDR3 spans 15 amino acids. The trim removed 1 base at V and 3 bases at J, leaving 5 bases unmatched. Germline V gives CDR1 SGHTA, CDR2 FQGNSA. The chain's CDR3 is CASSLVGGQGYEQYF. Written as DNA, the CDR3 is TGTGCCAGCAGCTTAGTAGGTGGACAGGGCTACGAGCAGTACTTC.

The gene calls are TRBV5-6 and TRBJ2-7; TRBD1 agrees at 9 bases. In germline, CDR1 is SGHDT, CDR2 YYEEEE. Trimming removed 3 bases from V and 5 bases from J; junction bases left unmatched: 9. The CDR3 has 15 amino acids. CDR3 sequence reads: CASSSRGQGTNEQYF. Written as DNA, the CDR3 is TGTGCCAGCAGCTCCCGCGGACAGGGGACCAACGAGCAGTACTTC.

The chain combines TRBV4-2 with TRBJ1-5; D possibly corresponds to TRBD1 (5 bases). Germline V gene lookup returns CDR1 LGHNA and CDR2 YNFKEQ. Trimming took 0 bases from V and 1 from J, leaving 13 bases between them. The CDR3 runs 17 residues. This CDR3 is CASSQETARESNQPQHF. CDR3 nucleotides: TGTGCCAGCAGCCAAGAAACGGCCAGGGAAAGCAATCAGCCCCAGCATTTT.

This chain joins TRBV2 and TRBJ2-5, with 10 bases that match TRBD2. Losses at the gene ends were 9 bases for V and 5 bases for J; bases not matched to a gene: 9. Germline loops: CDR1 SNHLY, CDR2 FYNNEI. This CDR3 is 14 amino acids long. The CDR3 region is CASNRAGGGETQYF. For the CDR3, the DNA is TGTGCCAGTAATAGAGCGGGAGGGGGGGAGACCCAGTACTTC.

This chain uses TRBV27 with TRBJ2-7, with 8 bases that match TRBD2. CDR1 and CDR2 (germline): MNHEY, SMNVEV (reference sequence). The V and J ends lost 4 bases and 3 bases, in that order; junction bases with no gene match: 5. The CDR3 length is 14 residues. Written as DNA, the CDR3 is TGTGCCAGCAGTTATGGCGGGAGGATCTACGAGCAGTACTTC. Its translation: CASSYGGRIYEQYF.

CDR3 residues: CASNEETQYF. The CDR3 nucleotides are TGTGCCAGTAACGAGGAGACCCAGTACTTC. J is TRBJ2-5 and V is TRBV19; D is unclear. The V gene lost 7 bases and the J gene lost 5 bases, with 5 bases spanning the gap. The CDR3 runs to 10 residues. CDR1 is LNHDA, CDR2 SQIVND, per germline (reference sequence). Filled out from reference TRBV19 and TRBJ2-5, the complete variable domain reads DGGITQSPKYLFRKEGQNVTLSCEQNLNHDAMYWYRQDPGQGLRLIYYSQIVNDFQKGDIAEGYSVSREKKESFPLTVTSAQKNPTAFYLCASNEETQYFGPGTRLLVL.

The V gene is TRBV6-5, the J gene TRBJ1-6, with 8 nucleotides matching TRBD1. CDR1 and CDR2 from the germline V gene are MNHEY and SVGAGI. V shed 8 bases, J shed 1 base, and the junction held 4 bases outside the gene matches. This CDR3 comprises 15 residues. The CDR3 coding sequence is TGTGCCAGCCGACAGGGGTTATCCTATAATTCACCCCTCCACTTT. Protein sequence: CASRQGLSYNSPLHF.

J is TRBJ1-3 and V is TRBV20-1; maybe TRBD1 (5 bases). V lost 3 bases and J lost 0, with 9 bases in between. Germline loops: CDR1 DFQATT, CDR2 SNEGSKA (reference sequence). The CDR3 length is 14 residues. CDR3 DNA sequence: TGCAGTGCTAGTCCTACAGGCTCTGGAAACACCATATATTTT. Encoded protein: CSASPTGSGNTIYF.

The sample holds a few counts of this clone. The chain recombines TRBV28 with TRBJ2-3, with TRBD1 matching over 8 bases. With V trimmed by 6 bases and J by 6 bases, 5 bases remained unmatched. The CDR3 consists of 13 residues. Germline CDR1 reads MDHEN; CDR2 reads SYDVKM. The CDR3 DNA reads as TGTGCCAGCAGGCGGACAGGGAGCGATACGCAGTATTTT. Its protein is CASRRTGSDTQYF.

The rearrangement links TRBV19 to TRBJ2-3, with 8 bases that match TRBD2. The CDR3 is 16 amino acids. Trimming at V came to 4 bases and at J to 4 bases, leaving 10 bases not matched to a gene. Germline assignment: CDR1 LNHDA and CDR2 SQIVND (reference sequence). The CDR3 region has the DNA TGTGCCAGTAGTACCCTAGCGGGTGCGGGTCCAGATACGCAGTATTTT. This codes for CASSTLAGAGPDTQYF.

This clone was counted a single time. The rearrangement uses TRBV18 and TRBJ1-6; D not certain. This CDR3 spans 13 amino acids. From germline, CDR1 is KGHSH and CDR2 LQKENI. The V end was cut by 1 base, the J end by 11 bases, with 9 bases between. The CDR3 protein is CASSPRGTTPLHF. The CDR3 nucleotides are TGTGCCAGCTCACCACGAGGCACCACACCCCTCCACTTT. Using reference TRBV18 and TRBJ1-6 for the parts outside the CDR3, the full variable domain is NAGVMQNPRHLVRRRGQEARLRCSPMKGHSHVYWYRQLPEEGLKFMVYLQKENIIDESGMPKERFSAEFPKEGPSILRIQQVVRGDSAAYFCASSPRGTTPLHFGNGTRLTVT.

J is TRBJ1-6 and V is TRBV30; D ambiguous. Germline CDR1 GTSNPN, CDR2 SVGIG (reference sequence). CDR3 length: 16 amino acids. V was trimmed by 2 bases and J by 1 base, leaving 12 bases between them. Written as DNA, the CDR3 is TGTGCCTGGAGTCCTCAGAGGTCGTCCTATAATTCACCCCTCCACTTT. It codes for CAWSPQRSSYNSPLHF.

For the CDR3, the DNA is TGTGCCAGCAGCGTAGGACCACAGGGGTCTGGAAACACCATATATTTT. The encoded protein is CASSVGPQGSGNTIYF. V gene TRBV9 combines with J gene TRBJ1-3; 7 bases match TRBD1. This CDR3 is 16 amino acids long. The ends lost 0 bases at V and 1 base at J; junction bases unmatched: 4. The germline CDR1 and CDR2 sequences are SGDLS and YYNGEE. The full variable domain, rest sourced from reference TRBV9 and TRBJ1-3, is DSGVTQTPKHLITATGQRVTLRCSPRSGDLSVYWYQQSLDQGLQFLIQYYNGEERAKGNILERFSAQQFPDLHSELNLSSLELGDSALYFCASSVGPQGSGNTIYFGEGSWLTVV.

The V and J genes are TRBV5-4 and TRBJ1-6; 7 nucleotides match TRBD1. Germline loops: CDR1 SGHNT, CDR2 YYREEE (reference sequence). CDR3 length: 15 residues. The V and J ends lost 2 bases and 7 bases, in that order; junction bases with no gene match: 6. The CDR3 reads CASSLGGAGNSPLHF. Written as DNA, the CDR3 is TGTGCCAGCAGCTTAGGGGGCGCGGGGAATTCACCCCTCCACTTT.